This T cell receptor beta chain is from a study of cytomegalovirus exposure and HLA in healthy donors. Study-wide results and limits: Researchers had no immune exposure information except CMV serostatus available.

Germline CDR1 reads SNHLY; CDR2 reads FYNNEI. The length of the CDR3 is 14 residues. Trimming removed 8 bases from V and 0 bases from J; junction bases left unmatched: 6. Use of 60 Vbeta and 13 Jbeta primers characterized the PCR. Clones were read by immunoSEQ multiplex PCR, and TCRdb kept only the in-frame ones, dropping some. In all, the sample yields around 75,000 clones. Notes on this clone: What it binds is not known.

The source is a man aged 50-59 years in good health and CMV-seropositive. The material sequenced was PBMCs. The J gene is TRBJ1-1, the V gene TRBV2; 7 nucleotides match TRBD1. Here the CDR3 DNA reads TGTGCCAGCCTCCGGACAGGATTGAACACTGAAGCTTTCTTT. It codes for CASLRTGLNTEAFF.